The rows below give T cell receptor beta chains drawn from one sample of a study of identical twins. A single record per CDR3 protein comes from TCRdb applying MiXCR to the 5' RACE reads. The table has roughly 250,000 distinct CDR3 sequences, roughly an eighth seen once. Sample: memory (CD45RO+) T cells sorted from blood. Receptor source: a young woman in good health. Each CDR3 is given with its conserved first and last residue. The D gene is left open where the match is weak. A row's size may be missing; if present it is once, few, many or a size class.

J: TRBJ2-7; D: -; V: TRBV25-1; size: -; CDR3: CASRGNSYEQYF; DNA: TGTGCCAGCAGAGGCAACAGTTACGAGCAGTACTTC
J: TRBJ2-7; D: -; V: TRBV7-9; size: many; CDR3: CASSHDSLEQYF; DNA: TGTGCCAGCAGCCACGACTCCTTGGAGCAGTACTTC
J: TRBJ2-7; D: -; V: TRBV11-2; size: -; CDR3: CASSLDAPRSEQYF; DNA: TGTGCCAGCAGCTTAGATGCCCCAAGAAGCGAGCAGTACTTC
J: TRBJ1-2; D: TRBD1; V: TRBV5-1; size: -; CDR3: CASSPQGAGGYTF; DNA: TGCGCCAGCAGCCCGCAGGGGGCTGGTGGCTACACCTTC
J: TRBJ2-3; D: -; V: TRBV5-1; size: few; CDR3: CASSLNLDTQYF; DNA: TGCGCCAGCAGCTTGAATTTAGATACGCAGTATTTT
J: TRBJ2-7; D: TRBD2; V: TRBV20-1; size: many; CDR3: CSALMTSGSFEQYF; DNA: TGCAGTGCCCTTATGACTAGCGGGTCCTTCGAGCAGTACTTC
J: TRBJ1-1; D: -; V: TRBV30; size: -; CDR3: CAWSVTMNTEAFF; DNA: TGTGCCTGGAGTGTTACCATGAACACTGAAGCTTTCTTT
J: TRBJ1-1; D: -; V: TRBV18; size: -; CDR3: CASSPREGENTEAFF; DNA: TGTGCCAGCTCACCACGGGAGGGGGAGAACACTGAAGCTTTCTTT
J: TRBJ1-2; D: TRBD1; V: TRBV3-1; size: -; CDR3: CASSHIPGQGNYGYTF; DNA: TGTGCCAGCAGCCATATCCCGGGACAGGGAAACTATGGCTACACCTTC
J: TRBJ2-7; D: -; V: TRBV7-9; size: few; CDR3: CASTPPDKSTYEQYF; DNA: TGTGCCAGCACACCCCCCGACAAATCTACCTACGAGCAGTACTTC
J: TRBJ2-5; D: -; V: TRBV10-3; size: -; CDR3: CASRIRQGLAGHQETQYF; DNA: TGTGCCAGCAGGATTCGACAGGGGCTAGCGGGGCACCAAGAGACCCAGTACTTC
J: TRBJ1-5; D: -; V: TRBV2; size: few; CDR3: CASSSQGLDQPQHF; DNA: TGTGCCAGCAGTTCACAGGGTCTGGATCAGCCCCAGCATTTT
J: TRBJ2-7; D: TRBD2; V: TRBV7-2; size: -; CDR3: CASSRGPIAGGYEQYF; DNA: TGTGCCAGCAGCCGGGGACCAATAGCGGGGGGCTACGAGCAGTACTTC
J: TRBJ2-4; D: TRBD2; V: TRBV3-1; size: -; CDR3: CATCRIAGGAKTEYF; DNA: TGTGCCACCTGCCGCATCGCGGGGGGCGCGAAGACTGAGTACTTC
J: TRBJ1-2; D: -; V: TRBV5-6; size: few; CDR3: CASSTGTEIYGYTF; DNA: TGTGCCAGCAGCACCGGGACGGAAATTTATGGCTACACCTTC
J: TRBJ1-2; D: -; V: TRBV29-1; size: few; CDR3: CSVEPSTDTPYGYTF; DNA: TGCAGCGTTGAACCATCGACAGACACTCCCTATGGCTACACCTTC
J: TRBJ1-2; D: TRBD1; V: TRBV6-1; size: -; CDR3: CASWGTGSFYGYTF; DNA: TGTGCCAGCTGGGGGACAGGGTCTTTTTATGGCTACACCTTC
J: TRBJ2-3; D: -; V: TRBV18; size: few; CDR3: CASSPTGLGSTDTQYF; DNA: TGTGCCAGCTCACCCACGGGACTGGGGTCGACAGATACGCAGTATTTT
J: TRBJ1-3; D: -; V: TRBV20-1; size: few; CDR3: CSARDETGNTIYF; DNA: TGCAGTGCTAGAGATGAGACGGGAAACACCATATATTTT
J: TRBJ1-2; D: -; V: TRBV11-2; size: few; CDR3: CASSGRFPNYGYTF; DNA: TGTGCCAGCAGCGGGAGGTTTCCAAACTATGGCTACACCTTC
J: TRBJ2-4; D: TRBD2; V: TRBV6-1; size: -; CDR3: CASGTTSANKNIQYF; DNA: TGTGCCAGCGGGACGACTAGCGCGAACAAAAACATTCAGTACTTC
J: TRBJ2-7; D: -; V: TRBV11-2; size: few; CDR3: CASRGIRDEQYF; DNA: TGTGCCAGCAGGGGAATAAGGGACGAGCAGTACTTC
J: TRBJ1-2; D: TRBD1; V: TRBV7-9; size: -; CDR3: CASNNGDRNYGYTF; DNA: TGTGCCAGCAACAATGGGGACAGGAACTATGGCTACACCTTC